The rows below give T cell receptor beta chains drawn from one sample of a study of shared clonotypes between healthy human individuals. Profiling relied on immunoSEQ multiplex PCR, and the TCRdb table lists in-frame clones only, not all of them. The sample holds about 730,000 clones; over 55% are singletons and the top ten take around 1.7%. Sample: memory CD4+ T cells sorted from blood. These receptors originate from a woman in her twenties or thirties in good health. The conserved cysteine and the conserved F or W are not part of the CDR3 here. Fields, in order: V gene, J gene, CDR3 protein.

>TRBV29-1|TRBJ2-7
SVVGGRIPYEQY
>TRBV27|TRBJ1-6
ASRTNVGNSPLH
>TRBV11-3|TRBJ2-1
ASSLSRGLSNEQF
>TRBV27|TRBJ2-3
ASSFKGVTDTQY
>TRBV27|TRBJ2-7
ASSSYSLSEQY
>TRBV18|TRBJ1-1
ASSSQAGQRNTEAF
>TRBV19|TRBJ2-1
ASSIGAGKWNEQF
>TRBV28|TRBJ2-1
ASSSFLEQF
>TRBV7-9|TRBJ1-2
ASSLPGGAIGYT
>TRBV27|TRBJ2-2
ASSPWGRGLNTGELF
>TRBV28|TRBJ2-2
ASSPPPRSLNTGELF
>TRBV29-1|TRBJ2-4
SVSGGRASGIQY
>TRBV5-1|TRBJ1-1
ASSLATGPNTEAF
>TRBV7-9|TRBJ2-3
ASSLGSGSLGTDTQY
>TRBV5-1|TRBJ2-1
ASSLSSGSYNEQF
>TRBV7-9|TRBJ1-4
ASTREGKGEKLF
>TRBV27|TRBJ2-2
ASSLQGQVAGELF
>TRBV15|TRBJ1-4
ATSDRDRDILNEKLF
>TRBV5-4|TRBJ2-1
ASSLVLAAYNEQF
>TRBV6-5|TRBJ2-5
ASSYRGGPVGETQY
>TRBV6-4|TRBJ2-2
ASSAQRGTGELF
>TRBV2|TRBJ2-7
ASSGGLGTFEQY
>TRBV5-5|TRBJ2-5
ASSLQIANLETQY
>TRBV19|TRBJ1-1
ASSPGTVGAEAF
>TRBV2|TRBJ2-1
ASRELGNEQF
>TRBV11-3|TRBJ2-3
ASSLSRATDTQY
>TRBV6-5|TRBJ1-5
ASRPGHHSNQPQH
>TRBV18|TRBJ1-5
ASSRGQRDQPQH
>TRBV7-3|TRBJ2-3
ASSAGLAGHADTQY
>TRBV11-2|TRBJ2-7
ASSLGLAGDYEQY
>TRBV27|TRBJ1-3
ASSLFGLSGNTIY
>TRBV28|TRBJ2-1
ASSQREWYNEQF
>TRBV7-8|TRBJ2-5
ASSLGASQPGGISETQY
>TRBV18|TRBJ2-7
ASSPRQGDNEQY
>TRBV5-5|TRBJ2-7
ASSYAGTRGYEQY
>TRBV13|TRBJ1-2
ASSLTWNRYGYT
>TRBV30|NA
AWEITGKASEQY
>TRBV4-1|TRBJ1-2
ASSPSWTENYGYT
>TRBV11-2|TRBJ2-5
ASSLVPARETQY
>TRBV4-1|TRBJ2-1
ASSQVLAGGPRDEQF
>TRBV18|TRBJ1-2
ASSPPLDRRYGYT
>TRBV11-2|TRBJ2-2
ASSSLAVNTGELF
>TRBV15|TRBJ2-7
ATSRDGAEGDEQY
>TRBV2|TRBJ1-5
ASSESPPGQPQH
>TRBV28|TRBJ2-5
ASSSRARGLGETQY
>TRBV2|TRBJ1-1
ASRSGQGATEAF
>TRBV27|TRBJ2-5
ASRPTGGETQY
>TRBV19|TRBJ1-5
ASAPKQGAPYSNQPQH
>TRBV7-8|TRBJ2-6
ASSLGPSTGANVLT
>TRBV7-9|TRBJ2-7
ASSPGLADSYEQY
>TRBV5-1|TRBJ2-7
ASSFEASPYYEQY
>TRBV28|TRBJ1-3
ASSEWGLRSIGNTIY
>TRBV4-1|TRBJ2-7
ASSQDKREGTYEQY
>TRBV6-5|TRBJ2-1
ASSGQGSSYNEQF
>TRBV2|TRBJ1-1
ASSLQGNTEAF